This is a list of T cell receptor beta chains from one sample in a study of identical twins. TCRdb passed the 5' RACE reads through MiXCR, listing each CDR3 protein once. The repertoire holds 300,000 to 350,000 distinct CDR3 sequences, with 9% to 15% as singletons. The same sample was also used in a study of yellow fever vaccine responses in identical twins.

The sequencing input was CD8+ T cells sorted from blood. Receptors originate from a woman between 18 and 29 years old in good health. Both conserved end residues are part of each CDR3. D genes are given only for firm matches. Some rows have no size entry. The others give once, few or many, or a class for an expanded clone.

CDR3 DNA: TGTGCCAGCAGTTGGGACAGGGACTACGAGCAGTACTTC; CDR3 protein: CASSWDRDYEQYF; CDR3 length: 13; J gene: TRBJ2-7; D gene: TRBD1; clone size: few; V gene: TRBV12-3/TRBV12-4
CDR3 DNA: TGTGCCAGCAGTCCCACATCACCTTCTCAGCCCCAGCATTTT; CDR3 protein: CASSPTSPSQPQHF; CDR3 length: 14; J gene: TRBJ1-5; D gene: -; clone size: -; V gene: TRBV28
CDR3 DNA: TGCAGCGTTGGCGACAGGCAGTATTTT; CDR3 protein: CSVGDRQYF; CDR3 length: 9; J gene: TRBJ2-3; D gene: -; clone size: -; V gene: TRBV29-1
CDR3 DNA: TGTGCCAGCAGCCAAGGTCTGGGCCGGTTGAACGAGCAGTACTTC; CDR3 protein: CASSQGLGRLNEQYF; CDR3 length: 15; J gene: TRBJ2-7; D gene: -; clone size: -; V gene: TRBV3-1
CDR3 DNA: TGTGCCAGCAGATTGACAGGGGGCTGTCAGCCCCAGCATTTT; CDR3 protein: CASRLTGGCQPQHF; CDR3 length: 14; J gene: TRBJ1-5; D gene: TRBD1; clone size: -; V gene: TRBV11-3
CDR3 DNA: TGTGCCAGCAGTGTCCACGCCGGGCGAGTCAGTGAGAATCAGCCCCAGCATTTT; CDR3 protein: CASSVHAGRVSENQPQHF; CDR3 length: 18; J gene: TRBJ1-5; D gene: -; clone size: few; V gene: TRBV2
CDR3 DNA: TGCGCCAGCAGCCAAGATAGGAAGTCGGGCTACACCTTC; CDR3 protein: CASSQDRKSGYTF; CDR3 length: 13; J gene: TRBJ1-2; D gene: -; clone size: -; V gene: TRBV4-1
CDR3 DNA: TGTGCCAGCAGTTTCGGGGGGTCGCAGTTCTTC; CDR3 protein: CASSFGGSQFF; CDR3 length: 11; J gene: TRBJ2-1; D gene: TRBD2; clone size: many; V gene: TRBV12-3/TRBV12-4
CDR3 DNA: TGTGCCAGCAGTCCAGCATCTAGCAATGAGCAGTTCTTC; CDR3 protein: CASSPASSNEQFF; CDR3 length: 13; J gene: TRBJ2-1; D gene: -; clone size: -; V gene: TRBV27
CDR3 DNA: TGTGCCAGCAGCGTAGCTGGGAAGGGAGCTAATGAAAAACTGTTTTTT; CDR3 protein: CASSVAGKGANEKLFF; CDR3 length: 16; J gene: TRBJ1-4; D gene: -; clone size: -; V gene: TRBV9
CDR3 DNA: TGTGCCACCCGGGACAGGACAGGGGACACCGGGGAGCTGTTTTTT; CDR3 protein: CATRDRTGDTGELFF; CDR3 length: 15; J gene: TRBJ2-2; D gene: TRBD1; clone size: many; V gene: TRBV24-1
CDR3 DNA: TGTGCCAGCAGTAATTTGAGCGGGAGGCATTACAATGAGCAGTTCTTC; CDR3 protein: CASSNLSGRHYNEQFF; CDR3 length: 16; J gene: TRBJ2-1; D gene: TRBD2; clone size: many; V gene: TRBV12-3/TRBV12-4
CDR3 DNA: TGTGCCAGCAGCTTAGGGGGCGGGTTTGATACGCAGTATTTT; CDR3 protein: CASSLGGGFDTQYF; CDR3 length: 14; J gene: TRBJ2-3; D gene: -; clone size: -; V gene: TRBV7-8
CDR3 DNA: TGTGCCAGCAGGCCAGGGGCCCTCAACTCCTACAATGAGCAGTTCTTC; CDR3 protein: CASRPGALNSYNEQFF; CDR3 length: 16; J gene: TRBJ2-1; D gene: -; clone size: many; V gene: TRBV12-3/TRBV12-4
CDR3 DNA: TGTGCCAGCAGACGAAATAGCAGGCCCCAAGAGACCCAGTACTTC; CDR3 protein: CASRRNSRPQETQYF; CDR3 length: 15; J gene: TRBJ2-5; D gene: -; clone size: -; V gene: TRBV27
CDR3 DNA: TGTGCCAGCAGCCAAGATTTGGGGACAGGGGTCTACGAGCAGTACTTC; CDR3 protein: CASSQDLGTGVYEQYF; CDR3 length: 16; J gene: TRBJ2-7; D gene: TRBD1; clone size: few; V gene: TRBV14
CDR3 DNA: TGTGCCAGCAGCCAAGATTGGAGCGCGAACACCGGGGAGCTGTTTTTT; CDR3 protein: CASSQDWSANTGELFF; CDR3 length: 16; J gene: TRBJ2-2; D gene: -; clone size: -; V gene: TRBV4-2
CDR3 DNA: TGTGCCAGCAGTTACTCGCAAAGCACAGATACGCAGTATTTT; CDR3 protein: CASSYSQSTDTQYF; CDR3 length: 14; J gene: TRBJ2-3; D gene: -; clone size: few; V gene: TRBV6-5
CDR3 DNA: TGTGCCAGCAGCCAGCCTCCCACAGATACGCAGTATTTT; CDR3 protein: CASSQPPTDTQYF; CDR3 length: 13; J gene: TRBJ2-3; D gene: -; clone size: few; V gene: TRBV3-1
CDR3 DNA: TGTGCCACCAGCAGACACTGGGGATCATATAATTCACCCCTCCACTTT; CDR3 protein: CATSRHWGSYNSPLHF; CDR3 length: 16; J gene: TRBJ1-6; D gene: -; clone size: many; V gene: TRBV15
CDR3 DNA: TGTGCCAGCAGTTACGTCGGGGGGGCTCGAGAGACCCAGTACTTC; CDR3 protein: CASSYVGGARETQYF; CDR3 length: 15; J gene: TRBJ2-5; D gene: TRBD2; clone size: few; V gene: TRBV6-5
CDR3 DNA: TGTGCCAGCAGCCAATCTAGTGGGAACACTGAAGCTTTCTTT; CDR3 protein: CASSQSSGNTEAFF; CDR3 length: 14; J gene: TRBJ1-1; D gene: -; clone size: -; V gene: TRBV16
CDR3 DNA: TGCGCCAGCAGGTATCGGACAGGGAGCACAGATACGCAGTATTTT; CDR3 protein: CASRYRTGSTDTQYF; CDR3 length: 15; J gene: TRBJ2-3; D gene: TRBD1; clone size: few; V gene: TRBV5-1
CDR3 DNA: TGTGCCAGCAGCCAAGGGTTCAGGGACCGTATGAGGACTGGGGCCAACGTCCTGACTTTC; CDR3 protein: CASSQGFRDRMRTGANVLTF; CDR3 length: 20; J gene: TRBJ2-6; D gene: -; clone size: -; V gene: TRBV3-1
CDR3 DNA: TGTGCCAGCAGTTTAAAAGGGAGCTCCTACAATGAGCAGTTCTTC; CDR3 protein: CASSLKGSSYNEQFF; CDR3 length: 15; J gene: TRBJ2-1; D gene: -; clone size: many; V gene: TRBV27
CDR3 DNA: TGTGCCAGCAGTTTACGGGACAGGGGGCCATCTGGGGCCACCGAGCAGTTCTTC; CDR3 protein: CASSLRDRGPSGATEQFF; CDR3 length: 18; J gene: TRBJ2-1; D gene: TRBD1; clone size: many; V gene: TRBV28
CDR3 DNA: TGCGCCAGCAGCCAAGCAACGGGGTCGATTAATCAGCCCCAGCATTTT; CDR3 protein: CASSQATGSINQPQHF; CDR3 length: 16; J gene: TRBJ1-5; D gene: -; clone size: few; V gene: TRBV4-1